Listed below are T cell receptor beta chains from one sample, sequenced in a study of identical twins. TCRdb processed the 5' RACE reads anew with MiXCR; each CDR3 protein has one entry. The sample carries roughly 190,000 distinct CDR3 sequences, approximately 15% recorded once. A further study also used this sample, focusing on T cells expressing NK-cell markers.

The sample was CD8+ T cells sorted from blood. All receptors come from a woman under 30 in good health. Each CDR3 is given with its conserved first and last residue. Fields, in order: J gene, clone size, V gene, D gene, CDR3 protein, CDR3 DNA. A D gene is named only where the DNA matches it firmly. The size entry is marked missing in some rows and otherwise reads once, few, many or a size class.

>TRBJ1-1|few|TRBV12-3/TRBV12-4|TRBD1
CASNPGTADTEAFF
TGTGCCAGCAACCCCGGGACAGCGGACACTGAAGCTTTCTTT
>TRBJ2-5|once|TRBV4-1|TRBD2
CASSQREEETQYF
TGCGCCAGCAGCCAGCGGGAGGAAGAGACCCAGTACTTC
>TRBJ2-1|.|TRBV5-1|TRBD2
CASSLGVRGGDNEQFF
TGCGCCAGCAGCCTGGGCGTGCGGGGGGGCGATAATGAGCAGTTCTTC
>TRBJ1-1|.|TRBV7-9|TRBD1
CASSPLGGSDTEAFF
TGTGCCAGCAGCCCCTTAGGGGGCTCGGACACTGAAGCTTTCTTT
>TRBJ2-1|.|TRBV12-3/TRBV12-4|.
CASSSTAHGAGRYNEQFF
TGTGCCAGCAGTTCAACCGCCCATGGGGCGGGCAGGTACAATGAGCAGTTCTTC
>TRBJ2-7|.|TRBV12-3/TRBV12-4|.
CASSFEGNREQYF
TGTGCCAGCAGTTTCGAGGGGAATCGCGAGCAGTACTTC
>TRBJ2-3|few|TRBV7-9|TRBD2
CASHAAGEGVDTQYF
TGTGCCAGCCATGCAGCGGGGGAGGGAGTGGATACGCAGTATTTT
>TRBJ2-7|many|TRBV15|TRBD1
CATSRPLGQGDDEQYF
TGTGCCACCAGCAGGCCCCTGGGACAGGGGGACGACGAGCAGTACTTC
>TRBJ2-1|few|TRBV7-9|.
CASSSLLTRESYNEQFF
TGTGCCAGCAGCTCTCTCCTGACTCGAGAATCCTACAATGAGCAGTTCTTC
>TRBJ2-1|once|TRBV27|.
CASSLGGGTHNEQFF
TGTGCCAGCAGTTTAGGAGGGGGCACACACAATGAGCAGTTCTTC
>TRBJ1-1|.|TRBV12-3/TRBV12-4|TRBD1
CASSTGGGGTEAFF
TGTGCCAGCAGCACAGGGGGGGGTGGCACTGAAGCTTTCTTT
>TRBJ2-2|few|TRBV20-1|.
CSATLSGELFF
TGCAGTGCTACCCTATCCGGGGAGCTGTTTTTT
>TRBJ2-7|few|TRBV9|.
CASSEDGAYEQYF
TGTGCCAGCAGCGAAGACGGCGCCTACGAGCAGTACTTC
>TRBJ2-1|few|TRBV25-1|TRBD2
CASSTSGREQFF
TGTGCCAGCTCGACTAGCGGGAGGGAGCAGTTCTTC
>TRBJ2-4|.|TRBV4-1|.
CASSERPPDFSQNIQYF
TGCGCCAGCAGCGAACGTCCGCCGGACTTTTCACAAAACATTCAGTACTTC
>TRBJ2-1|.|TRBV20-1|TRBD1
CSARDGDRGSNEQFF
TGCAGTGCTAGAGATGGGGACAGGGGCTCCAATGAGCAGTTCTTC
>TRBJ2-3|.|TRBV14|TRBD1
CASGGTGGYTDTQYF
TGTGCCAGCGGGGGAACAGGGGGGTACACAGATACGCAGTATTTT
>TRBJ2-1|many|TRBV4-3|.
CASSQDLWGGDNEQFF
TGCGCCAGCAGCCAAGATCTGTGGGGTGGGGACAATGAGCAGTTCTTC
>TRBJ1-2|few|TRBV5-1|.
CASSPGTASDGYTF
TGCGCCAGCAGCCCCGGGACGGCTTCAGATGGCTACACCTTC
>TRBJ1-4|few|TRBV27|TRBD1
CASRPTGGLEKLFF
TGTGCCAGCAGACCTACAGGGGGCCTTGAAAAACTGTTTTTT
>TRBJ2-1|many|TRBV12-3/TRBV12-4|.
CASSLVEGNEQFF
TGTGCCAGCAGTTTGGTGGAGGGCAATGAGCAGTTCTTC
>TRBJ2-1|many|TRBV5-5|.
CASSLDGYEQFF
TGTGCCAGCAGCTTGGACGGGTATGAGCAGTTCTTC
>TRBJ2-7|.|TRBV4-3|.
CASSPAFAYEQYF
TGCGCCAGCAGCCCAGCGTTCGCCTACGAGCAGTACTTC
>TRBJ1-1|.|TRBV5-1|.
CASEDGRGNTEAFF
TGCGCCAGCGAAGACGGGAGGGGGAACACTGAAGCTTTCTTT
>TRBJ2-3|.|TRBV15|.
CATSLSSTDTQYF
TGTGCCACCAGCCTCAGCAGCACAGATACGCAGTATTTT
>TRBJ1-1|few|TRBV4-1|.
CASSHATVNTEAFF
TGCGCCAGCAGCCACGCGACAGTAAACACTGAAGCTTTCTTT
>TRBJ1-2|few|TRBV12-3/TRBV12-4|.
CASSFPGWYGYTF
TGTGCCAGCAGTTTTCCAGGGTGGTATGGCTACACCTTC
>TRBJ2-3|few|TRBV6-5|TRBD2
CASSSLPLAGVTDTQYF
TGTGCCAGCAGTTCCCTCCCCCTAGCGGGAGTCACAGATACGCAGTATTTT
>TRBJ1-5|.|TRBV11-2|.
CASSLYHREQPQHF
TGTGCCAGCAGCCTATATCACAGGGAACAGCCCCAGCATTTT
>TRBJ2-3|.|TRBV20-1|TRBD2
CSASSGTSGRAVDTQYF
TGCAGTGCCTCTTCCGGGACTAGCGGGAGGGCCGTGGATACGCAGTATTTT
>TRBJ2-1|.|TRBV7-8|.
CASSLVLAYNEQFF
TGTGCCAGCAGCTTAGTTCTAGCCTACAATGAGCAGTTCTTC
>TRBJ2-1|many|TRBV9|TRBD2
CASAAPSSGSSYNEQFF
TGTGCCAGCGCCGCCCCTAGTAGCGGGAGCTCCTACAATGAGCAGTTCTTC
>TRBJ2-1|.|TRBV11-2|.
CASSLNGRGWDEQFF
TGTGCCAGCAGCTTAAACGGCAGGGGCTGGGATGAGCAGTTCTTC
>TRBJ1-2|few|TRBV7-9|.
CASSHLGEGNYGYTF
TGTGCCAGCAGCCATCTGGGGGAGGGCAACTATGGCTACACCTTC
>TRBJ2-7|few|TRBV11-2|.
CASSLEHTLEQYF
TGTGCCAGCAGCTTAGAACACACTCTCGAGCAGTACTTC
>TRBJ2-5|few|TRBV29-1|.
CSVEELEETQYF
TGCAGCGTTGAAGAGTTGGAAGAGACCCAGTACTTC
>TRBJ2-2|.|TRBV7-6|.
CASSFDRRTNTGELFF
TGTGCCAGCAGCTTCGACCGACGGACGAACACCGGGGAGCTGTTTTTT
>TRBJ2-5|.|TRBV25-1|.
CASSESVGGRETQYF
TGTGCCAGCAGTGAATCAGTAGGGGGTAGAGAGACCCAGTACTTC
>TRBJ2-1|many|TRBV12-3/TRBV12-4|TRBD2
CASSSRLADNEQFF
TGTGCCAGCAGTTCCCGACTAGCGGACAATGAGCAGTTCTTC
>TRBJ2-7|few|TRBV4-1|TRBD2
CASSLEIAGYEQYF
TGCGCCAGCAGCCTTGAAATAGCGGGGTACGAGCAGTACTTC